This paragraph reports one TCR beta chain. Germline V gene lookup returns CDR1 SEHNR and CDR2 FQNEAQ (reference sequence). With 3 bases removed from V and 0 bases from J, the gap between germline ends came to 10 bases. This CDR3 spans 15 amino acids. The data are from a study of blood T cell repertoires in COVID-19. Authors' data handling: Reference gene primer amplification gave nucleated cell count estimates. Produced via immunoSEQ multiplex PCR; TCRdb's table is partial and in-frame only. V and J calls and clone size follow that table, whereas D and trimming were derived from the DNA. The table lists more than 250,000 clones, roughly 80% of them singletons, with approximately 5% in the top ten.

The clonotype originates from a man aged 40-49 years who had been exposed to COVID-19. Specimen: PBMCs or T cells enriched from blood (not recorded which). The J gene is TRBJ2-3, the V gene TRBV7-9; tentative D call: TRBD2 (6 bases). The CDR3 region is CASSFFSGSTDTQYF. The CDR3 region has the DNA TGTGCCAGCAGCTTTTTTAGCGGCAGCACAGATACGCAGTATTTT.